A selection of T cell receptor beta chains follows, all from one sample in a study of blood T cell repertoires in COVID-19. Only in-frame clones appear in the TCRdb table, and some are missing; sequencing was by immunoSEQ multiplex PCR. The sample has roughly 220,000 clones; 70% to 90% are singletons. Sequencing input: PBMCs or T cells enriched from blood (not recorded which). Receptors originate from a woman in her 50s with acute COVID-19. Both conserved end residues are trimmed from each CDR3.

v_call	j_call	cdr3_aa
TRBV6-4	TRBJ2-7	ARHTGETSGYEQY
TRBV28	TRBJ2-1	ASSSTGGLAGGPFEQF
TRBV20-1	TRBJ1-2	SASSGNYGYT
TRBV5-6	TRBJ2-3	ASSLVPDRDWGTDTQY
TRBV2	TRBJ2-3	ASRASSGRGPSTDTQY
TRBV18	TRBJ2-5	ASSPGLSTQETQY
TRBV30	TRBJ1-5	AWRGQTVGQPQH
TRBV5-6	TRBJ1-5	ASSQGYQPQH
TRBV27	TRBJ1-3	ASSLSLTGTSSGNTIY
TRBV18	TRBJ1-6	ASSPLVVRGLGSPLH
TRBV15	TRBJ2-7	ATSKEKGADYEQY
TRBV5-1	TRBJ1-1	ASSWGDRNTEAF
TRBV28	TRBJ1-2	ASSLRAGNYGYT
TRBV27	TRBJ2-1	ASTPGTSGYNEQF
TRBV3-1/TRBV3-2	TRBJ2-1	ASSQVSGLTARAYNEQF
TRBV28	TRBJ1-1	ASSSFRKHQNTEAF
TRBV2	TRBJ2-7	ASRATGVDEQY
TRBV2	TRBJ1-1	ASSLTGGSRTEAF
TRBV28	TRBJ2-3	ASSLTTEEVRDTQY
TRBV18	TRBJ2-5	ASSPRYDRGGQETQY